What follows are 21 T cell receptor beta chains derived from one specimen sequenced in a study of blood T cell repertoires in COVID-19 (dated by TCRdb to the early 2020s). Libraries were built with the immunoSEQ multiplex PCR assay. The source is immuneACCESS, and TCRdb retained only in-frame sequences with V and J called. Part of the clones is not carried over; for the studies checked, unresolved V genes explain less than half of this, and the remainder is unexplained. This sample lists approximately 500,000 clones; approximately 83% were detected once. Roughly 3.2% of the sample belongs to the ten largest clones. Sequenced sample: peripheral blood. The receptors derive from a human donor in a cohort sampled during active COVID-19.

The chain is built from TRBV18 and TRBJ1-2; tentative D call: TRBD1 (5 bases). The germline V and J ends were trimmed by 4 bases and 8 bases, with 14 bases remaining between them. Per the germline V gene, CDR1 is KGHSH and CDR2 is LQKENI. This CDR3 comprises 13 residues. DNA of the CDR3: TGTGCCAGCTCACAAGACAGCCCTGGGGGCTACACCTTC. Amino acids: CASSQDSPGGYTF.

The chain joins TRBV14 to TRBJ2-3; 10 nucleotides align to TRBD1. CDR3 size: 16 residues. V trimming: 5 bases; J trimming: 2 bases; junction bases outside the gene matches: 7. Germline V gene lookup returns CDR1 SGHDN and CDR2 FVKESK. CDR3 in amino acids: CASSSDRGGNTDTQYF. CDR3 coding DNA: TGTGCCAGCAGCTCGGACAGGGGGGGCAACACAGATACGCAGTATTTT. Full variable domain (outside the CDR3, taken from reference TRBV14 and TRBJ2-3): EAGVTQFPSHSVIEKGQTVTLRCDPISGHDNLYWYRRVMGKEIKFLLHFVKESKQDESGMPNNRFLAERTGGTYSTLKVQPAELEDSGVYFCASSSDRGGNTDTQYFGPGTRLTVL.

The chain uses TRBV20-1 and TRBJ2-5, with 8 bases fitting TRBD2. The germline V gene encodes CDR1 DFQATT and CDR2 SNEGSKA (reference sequence). V dropped 3 bases and J dropped 4; count of bases not matched to a gene: 13. The CDR3 loop spans 16 amino acids. This chain's CDR3 is CSASDGRAQDLETQYF. The CDR3 coding sequence is TGCAGTGCTAGTGACGGGAGGGCCCAGGATTTAGAGACCCAGTACTTC.

This clone has more than one count but fewer than ten. This chain links TRBV6-5 with TRBJ1-4; 7 bases map to TRBD1. There are 12 residues in the CDR3. With V trimmed by 10 bases and J by 4 bases, 3 bases remained unmatched. Germline loops: CDR1 MNHEY, CDR2 SVGAGI. Written as DNA, the CDR3 is TGTGCCACCGGGACAGTTAATGAAAAACTGTTTTTT. It encodes CATGTVNEKLFF.

The chain has TRBV10-3 and TRBJ2-1, with D possibly matching TRBD2 (7 bases). The germline V and J ends were trimmed by 0 bases and 4 bases, with 13 bases remaining between them. Germline V gene sequence: CDR1 ENHRY, CDR2 SYGVKD. There are 16 residues in the CDR3. CDR3 nucleotide sequence: TGTGCCATCAGTGAGTCGACAGGACTAGAGTACAATGAGCAGTTCTTC. It encodes CAISESTGLEYNEQFF.

This clone was found a few times. The CDR3 loop is CASSGLTGPQETQYF. In nucleotides, the CDR3 is TGTGCCAGCTCCGGACTGACAGGGCCCCAAGAGACCCAGTACTTC. The chain employs TRBV18 and TRBJ2-5; 7 nucleotides line up with TRBD1. Germline assignment: CDR1 KGHSH and CDR2 LQKENI. The CDR3 runs to 15 residues. With V trimmed by 6 bases and J by 1 base, 8 bases remained unmatched.

This clone was picked up a small number of times. The CDR3 region is CASSAPGRVLQAFF. For the CDR3, the DNA is TGTGCCAGCAGCGCACCCGGCAGGGTTCTTCAAGCTTTCTTT. The chain joins TRBV6-5 to TRBJ1-1; D possibly corresponds to TRBD1 (5 bases). The CDR3 has 14 amino acids. Germline V lookup: CDR1 MNHEY, CDR2 SVGAGI. V was cut by 6 bases and J by 9 bases, with 20 bases left in between.

The chain couples TRBV15 to TRBJ1-5, with D unresolved. Germline CDR1 is LNHNV and CDR2 is YYDKDF (reference sequence). CDR3 size: 18 residues. Trimming pared 3 bases from V and 2 bases from J, leaving 20 bases between. The CDR3 spells CATSRDSLQLRGNQPQHF. The CDR3 DNA sequence: TGTGCCACCAGCAGGGACTCACTACAATTAAGGGGCAATCAGCCCCAGCATTTT.

The chain employs TRBV5-1 and TRBJ2-3, with D perhaps TRBD1 (5 bases). Germline values: CDR1 SGHRS, CDR2 YFSETQ. This CDR3 region has 16 residues. Trimming took off 0 bases at V and 5 bases at J, with 16 bases between the two ends. CDR3 in DNA: TGCGCCAGCAGCTTGGCAGGGTCCAATCAGGGAGATACGCAGTATTTT. Translation gives CASSLAGSNQGDTQYF.

The chain carries TRBV6-5 and TRBJ2-1; D is undetermined. The CDR3 extends over 14 amino acids. Trimming stripped 6 bases from V and 10 bases from J, with 19 bases between. The germline gives CDR1 MNHEY, CDR2 SVGAGI. The CDR3 nucleotides read TGTGCCAGCAGCAGAGCTCAGGTGGTAGGAGAGCAGTTCTTC. This sequence encodes CASSRAQVVGEQFF.

A note on this clone: An end of the junction does not agree with germline; a read error may underlie this. V and J are TRBV4-3 and TRBJ1-5; no definite D call. The V gene's germline CDR1 is LGHNA and CDR2 YSLEER. The CDR3 is 15 residues long. CDR3 loop: CASSQDNSLYQPQHF. CDR3 bases: TGCGCCAGCAGTCAAGATAACAGCCTCTATCAGCCCCAGCATTTT.

The rearrangement links TRBV3-1 (or the pseudogene TRBV3-2) to TRBJ2-7; D not certain. This CDR3 spans 16 amino acids. Germline V gene data show CDR1 as LGHDT and CDR2 as YNNKEL (reference sequence). Trimming cost V 2 bases and J 4 bases, with 18 bases left between them. CDR3 sequence: CASSQRWLKPPYEQYF. As DNA, the CDR3 is TGTGCCAGCAGCCAACGCTGGTTAAAGCCGCCGTACGAGCAGTACTTC.

V is TRBV5-1 and J is TRBJ2-5, with TRBD2 matching over 7 bases. This CDR3 is built from 15 residues. The V gene's germline CDR1 is SGHRS and CDR2 YFSETQ. The ends lost 1 base at V and 5 bases at J; junction bases unmatched: 8. CDR3 in DNA: TGCGCCAGCAGCTTGCAGACTAGCTTATCGGAGACCCAGTACTTC. Residues: CASSLQTSLSETQYF.

This chain connects TRBV21-1 to TRBJ2-7; the table gives TRBD1 as D, unverified against the DNA. TRBV21-1 has pseudogene status. The length of the CDR3 is 14 residues. The CDR3 DNA is TGTGCCAGCAGCAAAGCGCGACAGAACTACGAGCAGTACTTC. This gives the protein CASSKARQNYEQYF.

V is TRBV11-2 and J is TRBJ2-3; D remains unclear. Between the trimmed V and J ends, which lost 1 base and 4 bases, there was a span of 6 bases. This CDR3 has 13 amino acids. The germline CDR1 and CDR2 sequences are SGHAT and FQNNGV. In DNA, the CDR3 is TGTGCCAGCAGCTTAGTACGGTCAGATACGCAGTATTTT. Its translation is CASSLVRSDTQYF. Combining the CDR3 with reference TRBV11-2 and TRBJ2-3 gives the whole variable domain EAGVAQSPRYKIIEKRQSVAFWCNPISGHATLYWYQQILGQGPKLLIQFQNNGVVDDSQLPKDRFSAERLKGVDSTLKIQPAKLEDSAVYLCASSLVRSDTQYFGPGTRLTVL.

This clone appeared once. The chain links TRBV3-1 (or the pseudogene TRBV3-2) to TRBJ1-6, with 8 bases that match TRBD1. The CDR3 totals 13 residues. V lost 4 bases and J lost 7; bases outside the gene matches: 0. Germline V gene lookup returns CDR1 LGHDT and CDR2 YNNKEL (reference sequence). CDR3 nucleotide sequence: TGTGCCAGCAGCCGGACAGGGAATTCACCCCTCCACTTT. The encoded protein is CASSRTGNSPLHF.

The gene calls are TRBV19 and TRBJ1-5; D is perhaps TRBD1 (5 bases). V lost 8 bases, J lost 6 bases, and 14 bases lay in between. Germline loops: CDR1 LNHDA, CDR2 SQIVND (reference sequence). The CDR3 is 13 residues long. The CDR3 loop reads CASAGVAGQPQHF. The DNA of the CDR3 is TGTGCCAGTGCGGGGGTAGCGGGTCAGCCCCAGCATTTT.

The chain carries TRBV6-2 or TRBV6-3 and TRBJ2-1, with D tentatively TRBD1 (7 bases). V lost 2 bases and J lost 9, with 20 bases in between. The CDR3 runs to 16 residues. Germline assignment: CDR1 MNHEY and CDR2 SVGEGT. The CDR3 spells CASSYNSGGGLGEQFF. Here the CDR3 DNA reads TGTGCCAGCAGTTACAACTCAGGGGGAGGTTTGGGTGAGCAGTTCTTC.

The V gene is TRBV21-1, the J gene TRBJ1-5; the listed D gene, TRBD1, was not tested against the DNA. TRBV21-1 is deemed a pseudogene. CDR3 length equals 14 residues. CDR3 sequence reads: CASSRDRGNQPQHF. CDR3 sequence (DNA): TGTGCCAGCAGCAGGGACAGGGGCAATCAGCCCCAGCATTTT.

The V and J genes are TRBV12-3 or TRBV12-4 and TRBJ1-4; no reliable D call. V gave up 4 bases and J gave up 8 bases, with 5 bases separating them. CDR3 length equals 11 residues. This CDR3 reads CASSSREKLFF. CDR3 DNA sequence: TGTGCCAGCAGTTCCCGGGAAAAACTGTTTTTT.

The chain is built from TRBV6-6 and TRBJ1-6; 9 bases align to TRBD1. There are 17 residues in the CDR3. Trimming cost V 5 bases and J 7 bases; bases outside gene matches: 12. Germline loops: CDR1 MNHNY, CDR2 SVGAGI (reference sequence). The DNA of the CDR3 is TGTGCCAGCAGTCACGGGACAGGGCAGGACCTAAATTCACCCCTCCACTTT. Residues: CASSHGTGQDLNSPLHF.